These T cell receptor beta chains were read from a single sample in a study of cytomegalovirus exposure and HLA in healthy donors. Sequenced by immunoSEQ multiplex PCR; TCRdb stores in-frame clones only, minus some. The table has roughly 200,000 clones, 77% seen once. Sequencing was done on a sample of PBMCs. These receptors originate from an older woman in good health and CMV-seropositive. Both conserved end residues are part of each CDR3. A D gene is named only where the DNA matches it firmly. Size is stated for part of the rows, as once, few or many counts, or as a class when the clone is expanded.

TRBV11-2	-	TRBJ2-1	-	TGTGCCAGCAGGCAGGAGGACGATGAGCAGTTCTTC	CASRQEDDEQFF
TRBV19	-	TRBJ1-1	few	TGTGCCAGTAGTAGCGGGTTCGAGAACACTGAAGCTTTCTTT	CASSSGFENTEAFF
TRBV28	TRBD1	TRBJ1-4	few	TGTGCCAGCGTCGGGACAGCTATTAATGAAAAACTGTTTTTT	CASVGTAINEKLFF
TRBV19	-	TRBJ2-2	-	TGTGCCAGTAGTCCCCCGGGTGCAGGGCGCCGCGGGGAGCTGTTTTTT	CASSPPGAGRRGELFF
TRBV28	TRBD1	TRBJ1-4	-	TGTGCCAGCATAGCACAAGGGGGCTCGAATGAAAAACTGTTTTTT	CASIAQGGSNEKLFF
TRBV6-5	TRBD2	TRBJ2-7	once	TGTGCCAGCAGTCGGGGGACTAGCGGGTTCTACGAGCAGTACTTC	CASSRGTSGFYEQYF
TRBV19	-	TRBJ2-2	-	TGTGCCAGTAGTTCGAAAGGGGTGTCATCCGGGGAGCTGTTTTTT	CASSSKGVSSGELFF
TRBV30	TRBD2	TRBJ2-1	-	TGTGCCTGGAGGCAACTAGCGAGTGAGCAGTTCTTC	CAWRQLASEQFF
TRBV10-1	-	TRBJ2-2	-	TGCGCCAGCAGTGAGTTGGGGGCCCCGCCCTCCGGGGAGCTGTTTTTT	CASSELGAPPSGELFF
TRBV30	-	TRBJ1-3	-	TGTGCCTGGAGTGCCGGTGGTCGAAACACCATATATTTT	CAWSAGGRNTIYF
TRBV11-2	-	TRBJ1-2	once	TGTGCCAGCAGCTTAGATGGGACAACTTATGGCTACACCTTC	CASSLDGTTYGYTF
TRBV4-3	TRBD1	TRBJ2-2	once	TGCGCCAGCAGCCAAGTGGGACAGGGGCCGAACACCGGGGAGCTGTTTTTT	CASSQVGQGPNTGELFF
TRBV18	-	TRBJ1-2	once	TGTGCCAGCTCACCAGGGACAACGGAATATGGCTACACCTTC	CASSPGTTEYGYTF
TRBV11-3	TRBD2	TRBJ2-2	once	TGTGCCAGCAGCTCCCGGGAGGTTGGCACCGGGGAGCTGTTTTTT	CASSSREVGTGELFF
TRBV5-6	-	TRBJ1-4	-	TGTGCCAGCAGCTTGGCCGGTCAGGGTGGAGAAAAACTGTTTTTT	CASSLAGQGGEKLFF
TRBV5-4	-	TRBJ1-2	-	TGTGCCAGCAGCTTGGTCGGCAGGGGTGTCTATGGCTACACCTTC	CASSLVGRGVYGYTF
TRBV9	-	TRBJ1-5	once	TGTGCCAGCAGCGTAGGGGGCCAGGGGATTCAGCCCCAGCATTTT	CASSVGGQGIQPQHF
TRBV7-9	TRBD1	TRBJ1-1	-	TGTGCCAGCAGCTTAGCGACAGGGGTGAACACTGAAGCTTTCTTT	CASSLATGVNTEAFF
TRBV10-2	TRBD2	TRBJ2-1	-	TGCGCCAGCGTACCTAGCGGGCAATACAATGAGCAGTTCTTC	CASVPSGQYNEQFF
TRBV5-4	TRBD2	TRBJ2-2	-	TGTGCCAGCAGCTTTGGTAGCGGGAGAGTGTCCGGGGAGCTGTTTTTT	CASSFGSGRVSGELFF
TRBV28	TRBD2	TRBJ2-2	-	TGTGCCAGCAGAAGATTCAAGATAGCGGGGGACACCGGGGAGCTGTTTTTT	CASRRFKIAGDTGELFF
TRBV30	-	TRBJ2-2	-	TGTGCCTGGAGGCCTAGTACAAACACCGGGGAGCTGTTTTTT	CAWRPSTNTGELFF
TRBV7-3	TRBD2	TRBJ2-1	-	TGTGCCAGCAGCTTAAGGGCGGGAGAATACAATGAGCAGTTCTTC	CASSLRAGEYNEQFF
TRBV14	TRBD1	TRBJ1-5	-	TGTGCCAGCAGCCAAGATACACAGGGGGGATATAGCAATCAGCCCCAGCATTTT	CASSQDTQGGYSNQPQHF
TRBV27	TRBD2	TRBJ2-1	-	TGTGCCAGCAGTTTTGCGGGAGGCCCTAACAATGAGCAGTTCTTC	CASSFAGGPNNEQFF
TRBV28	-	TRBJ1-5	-	TGTGCCAGCGGCTACGTCGGGAGAACTAGCAATCAGCCCCAGCATTTT	CASGYVGRTSNQPQHF
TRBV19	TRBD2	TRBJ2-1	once	TGTGCCAGTAGTATAGAGGGTAGCGGGCTCTACAATGAGCAGTTCTTC	CASSIEGSGLYNEQFF
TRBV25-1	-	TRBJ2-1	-	TGTGCCAGCAGTGAACTGAATGAGCAGTTCTTC	CASSELNEQFF
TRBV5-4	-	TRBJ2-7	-	TGTGCCAGCAGCTCCGGGACACTGAGCTCCTACGAGCAGTACTTC	CASSSGTLSSYEQYF
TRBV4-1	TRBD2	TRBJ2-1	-	TGCGCCAGCAGCCAAGTACTAGCGGGGAAACCGAGCTCCTACAATGAGCAGTTCTTC	CASSQVLAGKPSSYNEQFF
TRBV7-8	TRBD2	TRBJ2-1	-	TGTGCCAGCAGCCCCCTTCTAGCGGGAGTATACAATGAGCAGTTCTTC	CASSPLLAGVYNEQFF
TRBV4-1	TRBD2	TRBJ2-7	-	TGCGCCAGCAGCCAGCCCTCCGGGGGGGCCAAGAGATACGAGCAGTACTTC	CASSQPSGGAKRYEQYF
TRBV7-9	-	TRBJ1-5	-	TGTGCCAGCAGCACAGGGTTATGGCCCCAGCATTTT	CASSTGLWPQHF
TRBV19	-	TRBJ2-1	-	TGTGCCAGTTCACCTACCTACAATGAGCAGTTCTTC	CASSPTYNEQFF
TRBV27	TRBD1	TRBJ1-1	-	TGTGCCAGCAGTACCCGGACAGGGGAGAACACTGAAGCTTTCTTT	CASSTRTGENTEAFF
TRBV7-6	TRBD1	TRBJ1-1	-	TGTGCCAGCAGCTCATACAGGGGGCAGAGGGGTGAAGCTTTCTTT	CASSSYRGQRGEAFF
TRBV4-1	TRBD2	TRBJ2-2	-	TGCGCCAGCAGCCAGGGGAGGGGCCCGAACACCGGGGAGCTGTTTTTT	CASSQGRGPNTGELFF
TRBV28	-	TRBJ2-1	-	TGTGCCAGCAGTACCCGAGTAGACCGCGGCTCCTACAATGAGCAGTTCTTC	CASSTRVDRGSYNEQFF
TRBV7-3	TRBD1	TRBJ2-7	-	TGTGCCAGCAGTTATGACAGGGCCTACGAGCAGTACTTC	CASSYDRAYEQYF
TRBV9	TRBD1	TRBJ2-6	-	TGTGCCAGCAACCCTGGACAGGGACATTCTGCTGGGGCCAACGTCCTGACTTTC	CASNPGQGHSAGANVLTF
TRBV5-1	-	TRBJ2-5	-	TGCGCCAGCAGCTTAAGAGACCAAGAGACCCAGTACTTC	CASSLRDQETQYF
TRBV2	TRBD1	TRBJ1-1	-	TGTGCCAGCACCCTGCCGGACAGGGTGGGCACTGAAGCTTTCTTT	CASTLPDRVGTEAFF
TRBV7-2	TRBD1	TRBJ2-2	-	TGTGCCAGCAGCCACTCGGGACAGGTACCCGGGGAGCTGTTTTTT	CASSHSGQVPGELFF
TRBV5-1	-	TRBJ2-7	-	TGCGCCAGCAGCTTGGCCGCGGCAGGGGTTCTCCACGAGCAGTACTTC	CASSLAAAGVLHEQYF